This TCR beta chain was observed in a study of blood T cell repertoires in COVID-19. Study details: COVID-19 samples from acute and convalescent phases originated in the United States, Italy and Spain. PBMCs, B-cell-depleted T cells, or T cells provided the cDNA or gDNA that made up the material.

The CDR3 spans 16 residues. In the authors' workflow: Estimation of nucleated cell counts was performed using reference gene primer amplification. Repertoires were generated with immunoSEQ multiplex PCR, while TCRdb's copy carries only in-frame clones and drops some. Clonal size and the V and J genes are those of that table, whereas D and trimming came from the DNA. The profile shows hundreds of thousands of clones, nearly 85% of them singletons. This receptor was taken from a human donor in a cohort sampled during active COVID-19. Sequenced input: peripheral blood. This chain joins TRBV12-1 and TRBJ1-5; the listed D gene, TRBD1, was not tested against the DNA. TRBV12-1 is a pseudogene locus. The CDR3 DNA reads as TGTGCCAGCAGCTTTGTAAGGCAGGGGGGTTGTCAGCCCCAGCATTTT. Translation gives CASSFVRQGGCQPQHF.